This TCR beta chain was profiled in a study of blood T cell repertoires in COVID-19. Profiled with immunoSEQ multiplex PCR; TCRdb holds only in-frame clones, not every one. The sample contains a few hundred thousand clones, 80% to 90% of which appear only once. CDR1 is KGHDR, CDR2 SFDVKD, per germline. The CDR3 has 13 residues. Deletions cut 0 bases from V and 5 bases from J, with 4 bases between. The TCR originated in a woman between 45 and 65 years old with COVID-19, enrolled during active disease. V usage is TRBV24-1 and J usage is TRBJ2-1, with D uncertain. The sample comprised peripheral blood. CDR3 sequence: CATSDLRHNEQFF. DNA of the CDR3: TGTGCCACCAGTGATTTGCGTCACAATGAGCAGTTCTTC.